These 17 T cell receptor beta chains were sequenced from one sample in a study of T-cell reconstitution after alpha-beta-depleted transplantation in children. TCRbeta library preparation incorporated unique molecular identifiers. TCRdb passed the PCR reads through MiXCR, listing each CDR3 protein once. The sample lists hundreds of thousands of distinct CDR3 sequences; about 25% were seen once. The sequencing here drew on PBMCs, taken before TCRalphabeta/CD19-depleted stem cell transplant. These receptors originate from a girl aged 2 to 10 with Fanconi anemia, due to receive a stem cell transplant.

This clonotype was picked up one time. The rearrangement links TRBV11-3 to TRBJ1-1; TRBD1 is a possible D gene (6 bases). The germline CDR1 and CDR2 sequences are SGHNT and YENEEA. The CDR3 sequence is 14 residues long. The V end lost 2 bases, the J end lost 13 bases, and 20 bases lay between the germline ends. Here the CDR3 DNA reads TGTGCCAGCAGCTTACGTTATCCAGGGGCTATGGTTTTCTTT. Amino acid sequence: CASSLRYPGAMVFF.

This clonotype was counted only a few times. This chain joins TRBV5-1 and TRBJ2-1; TRBD2 aligns across 13 bases. Per germline, CDR1 SGHRS and CDR2 YFSETQ. With V trimmed by 0 bases and J by 12 bases, 6 bases remained unmatched. The CDR3 totals 15 residues. CDR3 in amino acids: CASSLVTSGGALQFF. As DNA, the CDR3 is TGCGCCAGCAGCTTGGTAACTAGCGGGGGGGCCCTGCAGTTCTTC.

This clonotype was picked up a small number of times. This rearrangement joins TRBV7-3 to TRBJ2-3; D call uncertain. CDR1 and CDR2 from the germline V gene are SGHTA and FQGTGA. The CDR3 sequence is 16 residues long. V was pared by 0 bases and J by 2 bases, with 12 bases between. The CDR3 DNA follows: TGTGCCAGCAGCTTAACTTTTGCGGAAGACACAGATACGCAGTATTTT. The encoded protein is CASSLTFAEDTDTQYF. Supplemented by reference TRBV7-3 and TRBJ2-3, the full variable domain reads GAGVSQTPSNKVTEKGKYVELRCDPISGHTALYWYRQSLGQGPEFLIYFQGTGAADDSGLPNDRFFAVRPEGSVSTLKIQRTERGDSAVYLCASSLTFAEDTDTQYFGPGTRLTVL.

The rearrangement joins TRBV27 to TRBJ2-1; TRBD2 might be the D (6 bases). With 4 bases removed from V and 8 bases from J, the gap between germline ends came to 15 bases. The CDR3 spans 14 residues. The germline V gene encodes CDR1 MNHEY and CDR2 SMNVEV (reference sequence). The CDR3 DNA sequence: TGTGCCAGCAGTTGGGGCCCCTCGGGAGATGAGCAGTTCTTC. Amino acids: CASSWGPSGDEQFF.

The chain uses TRBV7-9 and TRBJ2-7; possibly TRBD2 for D (5 bases). Per germline, CDR1 SEHNR and CDR2 FQNEAQ (reference sequence). The CDR3 has 15 residues. V was trimmed by 1 base and J by 2 bases, leaving 12 bases between them. The DNA for the CDR3 is TGTGCCAGCAGCTTAGGATGGGCGGGCCCCTACGAGCAGTACTTC. Translated: CASSLGWAGPYEQYF.

This clonotype was counted at least ten times. The chain joins TRBV12-3 or TRBV12-4 to TRBJ1-5; perhaps TRBD1 as D (6 bases). V was clipped by 1 base and J by 4 bases, with 17 bases between them. This CDR3 is built from 17 residues. The DNA for the CDR3 is TGTGCCAGCAGTTTAGGTTCGCGGACAGTGGAAAATCAGCCCCAGCATTTT. It yields the protein CASSLGSRTVENQPQHF.

The genes are TRBV28 and TRBJ2-5; 7 bases align to TRBD1. V lost 6 bases and J lost 3; bases outside the gene matches: 7. The length of the CDR3 is 14 residues. Germline V gene data show CDR1 as MDHEN and CDR2 as SYDVKM. The CDR3 here is CASSWDRVEETQYF. The CDR3 nucleotides are TGTGCCAGCAGCTGGGACAGAGTGGAAGAGACCCAGTACTTC. Drawing the rest from reference TRBV28 and TRBJ2-5, the complete variable domain is DVKVTQSSRYLVKRTGEKVFLECVQDMDHENMFWYRQDPGLGLRLIYFSYDVKMKEKGDIPEGYSVSREKKERFSLILESASTNQTSMYLCASSWDRVEETQYFGPGTRLLVL.

This clonotype has at least ten counts. CDR3 loop: CSVELVQGGEAFF. CDR3 coding DNA: TGCAGCGTTGAATTGGTACAGGGGGGTGAGGCTTTCTTT. The rearrangement joins TRBV29-1 to TRBJ1-1, with 8 bases that match TRBD1. Germline CDR1 and CDR2: SQVTM and ANQGSEA. The CDR3 spans 13 residues. Trimming took 2 bases from V and 11 from J; bases not matched to a gene: 10.

This clonotype was picked up a small number of times. The chain employs TRBV15 and TRBJ2-5, with D possibly called TRBD1 or TRBD2 (5 bases each). The V and J ends lost 7 bases and 1 base respectively, with 16 bases between them. The CDR3 totals 15 residues. CDR1 and CDR2 (germline): LNHNV, YYDKDF (reference sequence). Here the CDR3 reads CATNSPRDGQETQYF. The CDR3 region has the DNA TGTGCCACCAACTCTCCCCGGGACGGCCAAGAGACCCAGTACTTC. The whole variable domain, filled in from reference TRBV15 and TRBJ2-5, reads DAMVIQNPRYQVTQFGKPVTLSCSQTLNHNVMYWYQQKSSQAPKLLFHYYDKDFNNEADTPDNFQSRRPNTSFCFLDIRSPGLGDTAMYLCATNSPRDGQETQYFGPGTRLLVL.

Written as DNA, the CDR3 is TGCAGCGTCCGTCGGGGTGGGGATACGCAGTATTTT. This codes for CSVRRGGDTQYF. The chain employs TRBV29-1 and TRBJ2-3; the D gene is possibly TRBD2 (5 bases). Deletions cut 6 bases from V and 6 bases from J, with 13 bases between. CDR3 length: 12 residues. Looked up from germline, CDR1 is SQVTM and CDR2 is ANQGSEA.

This clonotype has a handful of counts. The chain recombines TRBV6-4 with TRBJ2-1; D call uncertain. The V end lost 5 bases, the J end lost 3 bases, and 5 bases lay between the germline ends. The CDR3 consists of 12 residues. Germline V gene data show CDR1 as MRHNA and CDR2 as SNTAGT. In nucleotides, the CDR3 is TGTGCCAGCAGTCCGGACTACAATGAGCAGTTCTTC. Translation gives CASSPDYNEQFF.

This chain links TRBV5-6 with TRBJ2-7; 14 bases align to TRBD2. J gave up 5 bases and V 3 bases, and 7 bases lay outside the gene matches. The CDR3 extends over 16 amino acids. CDR1 and CDR2 (germline): SGHDT, YYEEEE. The CDR3 loop is CASSSMGLAGVDEQYF. CDR3 DNA sequence: TGTGCCAGCAGCTCCATGGGACTAGCGGGAGTAGACGAGCAGTACTTC.

The chain links TRBV7-3 to TRBJ2-1, with 8 nucleotides matching TRBD2. Germline CDR1 and CDR2: SGHTA and FQGTGA. The V segment lost 5 bases and the J segment 6 bases; nucleotides outside the gene matches: 9. The CDR3 has 15 residues. The CDR3 loop is CASSQSGSGSNEQFF. The CDR3 region has the DNA TGTGCCAGCAGCCAGAGCGGGAGCGGGAGCAATGAGCAGTTCTTC.

The V gene is TRBV20-1, the J gene TRBJ2-7, with 7 positions matching TRBD2. With 0 bases clipped from V and 4 bases from J, the junction kept 9 bases outside the gene matches. The CDR3 totals 15 residues. Germline CDR1 DFQATT, CDR2 SNEGSKA (reference sequence). The CDR3: CSARDSLAITYEQYF. The CDR3 nucleotides read TGCAGTGCTAGAGATTCACTAGCGATAACGTACGAGCAGTACTTC.

The chain is built from TRBV7-9 and TRBJ2-1, with a possible D match to TRBD1 (6 bases). Trimming left V 2 bases short and J 4 bases short, with 15 bases between. From germline, CDR1 is SEHNR and CDR2 FQNEAQ (reference sequence). The CDR3 runs to 16 residues. The CDR3 DNA reads as TGTGCCAGCAGCTTACCGACAGGACCGGCTTACAATGAGCAGTTCTTC. This sequence encodes CASSLPTGPAYNEQFF.

This clonotype was counted many times. The chain uses TRBV9 and TRBJ2-1; D is possibly TRBD2 (5 bases). Per germline, CDR1 SGDLS and CDR2 YYNGEE. The V end was cut by 2 bases, the J end by 7 bases, with 16 bases between. The CDR3 extends over 15 amino acids. CDR3 in DNA: TGTGCCAGCAGCGTTCTAGCCACACAATGGAATGAGCAGTTCTTC. Translation gives CASSVLATQWNEQFF.

The V call is TRBV20-1, the J call TRBJ2-7; 9 bases are a match to TRBD2. The CDR3 is 14 amino acids. Germline-derived CDR1 and CDR2 are DFQATT and SNEGSKA (reference sequence). Losses at the gene ends were 1 base for V and 6 bases for J; bases not matched to a gene: 7. Here the CDR3 reads CSARVTGTSFEQYF. The CDR3 DNA reads as TGCAGTGCTAGAGTCACCGGGACTAGCTTCGAGCAGTACTTC.